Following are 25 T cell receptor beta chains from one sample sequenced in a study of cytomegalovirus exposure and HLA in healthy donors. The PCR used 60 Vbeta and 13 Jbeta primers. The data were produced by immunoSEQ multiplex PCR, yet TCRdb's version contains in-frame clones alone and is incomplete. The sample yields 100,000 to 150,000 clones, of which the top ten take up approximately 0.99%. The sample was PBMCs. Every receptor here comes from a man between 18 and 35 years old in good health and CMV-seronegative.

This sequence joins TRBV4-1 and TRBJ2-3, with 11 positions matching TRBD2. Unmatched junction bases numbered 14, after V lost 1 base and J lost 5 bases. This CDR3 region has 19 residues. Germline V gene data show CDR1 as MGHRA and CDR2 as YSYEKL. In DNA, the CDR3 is TGCGCCAGCAGCCAAGGAGGGGTAGCGGGAGGGCCGGGGGGAGATACGCAGTATTTT. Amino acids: CASSQGGVAGGPGGDTQYF.

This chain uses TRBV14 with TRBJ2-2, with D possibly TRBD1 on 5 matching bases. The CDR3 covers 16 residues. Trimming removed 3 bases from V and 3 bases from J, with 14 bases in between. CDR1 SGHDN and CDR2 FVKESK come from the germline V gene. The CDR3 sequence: CASSHVQGLDTGELFF. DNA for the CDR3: TGTGCCAGCAGCCACGTCCAGGGTCTCGACACCGGGGAGCTGTTTTTT.

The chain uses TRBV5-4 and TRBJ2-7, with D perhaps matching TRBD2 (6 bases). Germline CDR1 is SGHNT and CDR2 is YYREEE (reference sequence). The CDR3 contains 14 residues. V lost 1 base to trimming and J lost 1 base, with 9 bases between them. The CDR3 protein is CASSLKSGSYEQYF. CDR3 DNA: TGTGCCAGCAGCTTGAAGAGCGGGTCCTACGAGCAGTACTTC.

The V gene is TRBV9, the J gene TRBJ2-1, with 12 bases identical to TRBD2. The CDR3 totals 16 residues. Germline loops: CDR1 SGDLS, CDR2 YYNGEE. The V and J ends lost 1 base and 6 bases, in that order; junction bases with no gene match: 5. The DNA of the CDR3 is TGTGCCAGCAGCGTACAGGCTAGCGGGGGGGCCAATGAGCAGTTCTTC. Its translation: CASSVQASGGANEQFF.

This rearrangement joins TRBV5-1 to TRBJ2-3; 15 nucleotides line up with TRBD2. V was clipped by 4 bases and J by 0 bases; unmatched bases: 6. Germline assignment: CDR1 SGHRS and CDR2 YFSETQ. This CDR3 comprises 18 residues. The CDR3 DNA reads TGCGCCAGCAGCCCCATAGGGACTAGCGGGGGGAGCACAGATACGCAGTATTTT. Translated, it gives CASSPIGTSGGSTDTQYF.

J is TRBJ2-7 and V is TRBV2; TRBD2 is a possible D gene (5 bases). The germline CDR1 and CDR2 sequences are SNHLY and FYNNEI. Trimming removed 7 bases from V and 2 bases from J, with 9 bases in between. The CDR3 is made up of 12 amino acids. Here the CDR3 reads CASTTEAYEQYF. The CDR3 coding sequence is TGTGCCAGCACCACGGAGGCCTACGAGCAGTACTTC.

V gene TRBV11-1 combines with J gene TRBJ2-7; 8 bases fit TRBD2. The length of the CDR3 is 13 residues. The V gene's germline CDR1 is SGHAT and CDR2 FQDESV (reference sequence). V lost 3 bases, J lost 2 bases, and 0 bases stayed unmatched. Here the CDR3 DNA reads TGTGCCAGCAGCTTGGGACTAGCCTACGAGCAGTACTTC. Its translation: CASSLGLAYEQYF.

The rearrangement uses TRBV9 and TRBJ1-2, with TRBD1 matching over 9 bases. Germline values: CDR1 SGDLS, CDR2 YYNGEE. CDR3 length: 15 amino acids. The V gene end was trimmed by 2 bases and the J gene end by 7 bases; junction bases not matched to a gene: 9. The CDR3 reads CASSVGTGKRFGYTF. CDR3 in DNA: TGTGCCAGCAGCGTTGGGACAGGGAAACGATTTGGCTACACCTTC.

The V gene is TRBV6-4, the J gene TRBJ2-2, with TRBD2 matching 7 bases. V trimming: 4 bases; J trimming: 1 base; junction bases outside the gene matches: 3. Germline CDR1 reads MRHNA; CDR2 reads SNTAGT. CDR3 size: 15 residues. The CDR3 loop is CASSAAGLNTGELFF. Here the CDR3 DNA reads TGTGCCAGCAGTGCAGCGGGGCTGAACACCGGGGAGCTGTTTTTT.

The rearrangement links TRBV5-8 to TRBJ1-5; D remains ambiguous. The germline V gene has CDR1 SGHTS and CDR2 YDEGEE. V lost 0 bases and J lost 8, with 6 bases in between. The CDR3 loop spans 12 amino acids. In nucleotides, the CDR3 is TGTGCCAGCAGCTTGGATGTTAAGCCCCAGCATTTT. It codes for CASSLDVKPQHF.

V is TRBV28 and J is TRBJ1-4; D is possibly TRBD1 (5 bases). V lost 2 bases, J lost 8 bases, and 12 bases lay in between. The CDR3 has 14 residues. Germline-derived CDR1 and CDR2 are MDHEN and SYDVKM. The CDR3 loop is CASSLGQGREKLFF. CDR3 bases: TGTGCCAGCAGTTTAGGTCAGGGAAGGGAAAAACTGTTTTTT.

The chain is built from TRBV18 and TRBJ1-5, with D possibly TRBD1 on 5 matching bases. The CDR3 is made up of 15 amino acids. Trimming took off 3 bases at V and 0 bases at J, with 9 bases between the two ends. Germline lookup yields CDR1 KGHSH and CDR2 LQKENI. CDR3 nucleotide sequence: TGTGCCAGCTCACCGACAGAAAATAGCAATCAGCCCCAGCATTTT. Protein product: CASSPTENSNQPQHF. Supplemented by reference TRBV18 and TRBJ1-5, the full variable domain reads NAGVMQNPRHLVRRRGQEARLRCSPMKGHSHVYWYRQLPEEGLKFMVYLQKENIIDESGMPKERFSAEFPKEGPSILRIQQVVRGDSAAYFCASSPTENSNQPQHFGDGTRLSIL.

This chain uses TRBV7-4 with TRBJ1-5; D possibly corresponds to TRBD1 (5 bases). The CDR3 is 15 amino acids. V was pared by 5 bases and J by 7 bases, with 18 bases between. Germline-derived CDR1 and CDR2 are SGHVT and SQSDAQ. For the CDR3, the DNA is TGTGCCAGCAGCGTAAGCGGGGCCTCAAGGCAGCCCCAGCATTTT. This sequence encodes CASSVSGASRQPQHF. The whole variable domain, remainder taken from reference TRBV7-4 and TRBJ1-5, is GAGVSQSPRYKVAKRGRDVALRCDSISGHVTLYWYRQTLGQGSEVLTYSQSDAQRDKSGRPSGRFSAERPERSVSTLKIQRTEQGDSAVYLCASSVSGASRQPQHFGDGTRLSIL.

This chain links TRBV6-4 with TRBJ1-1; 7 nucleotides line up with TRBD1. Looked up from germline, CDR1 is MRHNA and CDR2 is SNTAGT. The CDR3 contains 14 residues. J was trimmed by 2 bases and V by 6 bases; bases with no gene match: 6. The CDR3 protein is CASSPGQFNTEAFF. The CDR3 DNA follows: TGTGCCAGCAGCCCGGGACAGTTTAACACTGAAGCTTTCTTT.

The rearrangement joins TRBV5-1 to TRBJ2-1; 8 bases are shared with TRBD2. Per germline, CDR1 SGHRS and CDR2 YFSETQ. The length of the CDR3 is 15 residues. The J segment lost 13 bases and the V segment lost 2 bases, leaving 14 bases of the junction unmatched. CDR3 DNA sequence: TGCGCCAGCAGCTTAATAAGTAGCGGGGAATTGGGACAGTTCTTC. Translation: CASSLISSGELGQFF.

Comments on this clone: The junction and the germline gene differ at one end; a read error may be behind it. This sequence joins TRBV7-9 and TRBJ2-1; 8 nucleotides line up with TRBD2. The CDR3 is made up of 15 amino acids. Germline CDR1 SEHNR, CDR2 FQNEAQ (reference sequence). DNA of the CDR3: TGTGCCAGCAGCTTAGTACGGGGGGGATTTTCTGCGCAGCTCTTC. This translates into CASSLVRGGFSAQLF.

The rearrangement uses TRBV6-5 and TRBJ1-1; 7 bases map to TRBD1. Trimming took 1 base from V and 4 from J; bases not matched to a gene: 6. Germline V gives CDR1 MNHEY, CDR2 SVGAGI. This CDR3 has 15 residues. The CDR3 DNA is TGTGCCAGCAGTTACTTTCCGGGACAGCCCACTGAAGCTTTCTTT. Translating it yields CASSYFPGQPTEAFF.

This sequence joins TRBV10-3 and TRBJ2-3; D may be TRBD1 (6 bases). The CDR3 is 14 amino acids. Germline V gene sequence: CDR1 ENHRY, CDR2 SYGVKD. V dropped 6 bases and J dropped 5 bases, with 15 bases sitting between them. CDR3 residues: CAIREQGSGDTQYF. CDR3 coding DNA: TGTGCCATCAGGGAACAGGGTTCGGGAGATACGCAGTATTTT.

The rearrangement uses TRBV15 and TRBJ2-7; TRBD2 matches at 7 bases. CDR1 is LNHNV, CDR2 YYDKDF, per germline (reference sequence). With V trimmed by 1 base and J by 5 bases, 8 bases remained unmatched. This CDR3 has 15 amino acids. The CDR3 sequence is CATSRAQAGRDEQYF. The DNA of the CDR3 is TGTGCCACCAGCAGAGCCCAGGCGGGGAGGGACGAGCAGTACTTC.

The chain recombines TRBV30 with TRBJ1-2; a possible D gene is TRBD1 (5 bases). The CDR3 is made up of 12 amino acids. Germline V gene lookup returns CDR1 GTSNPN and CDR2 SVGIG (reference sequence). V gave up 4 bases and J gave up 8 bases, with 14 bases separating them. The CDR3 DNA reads TGTGCCTGGAATGTAGGGGCTGGGGGCTACACCTTC. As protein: CAWNVGAGGYTF.

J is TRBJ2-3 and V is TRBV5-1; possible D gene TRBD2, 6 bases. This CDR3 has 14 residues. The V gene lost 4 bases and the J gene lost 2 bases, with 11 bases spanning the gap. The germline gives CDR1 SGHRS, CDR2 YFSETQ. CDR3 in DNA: TGCGCCAGCAGCACGGGACTGCCCACAGATACGCAGTATTTT. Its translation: CASSTGLPTDTQYF.

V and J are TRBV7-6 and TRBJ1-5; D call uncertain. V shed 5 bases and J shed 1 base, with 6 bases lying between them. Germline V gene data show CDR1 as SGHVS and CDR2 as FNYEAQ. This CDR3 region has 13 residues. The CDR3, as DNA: TGTGCCAGCAGCCCTACCAGCAATCAGCCCCAGCATTTT. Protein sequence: CASSPTSNQPQHF.

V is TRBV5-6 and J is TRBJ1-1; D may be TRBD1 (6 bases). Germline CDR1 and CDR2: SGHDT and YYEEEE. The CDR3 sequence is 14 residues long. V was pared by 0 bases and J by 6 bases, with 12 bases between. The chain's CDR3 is CASSLEQGYSEAFF. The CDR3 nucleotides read TGTGCCAGCAGCTTGGAACAGGGTTACTCTGAAGCTTTCTTT.

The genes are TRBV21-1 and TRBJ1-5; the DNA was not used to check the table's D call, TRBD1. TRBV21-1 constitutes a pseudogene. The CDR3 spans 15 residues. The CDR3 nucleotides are TGTGCCAGCCCTAATAGGGGTAATAGCAATCAGCCCCAGCATTTT. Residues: CASPNRGNSNQPQHF.

Here the CDR3 reads CASSQDPVTDTQYF. The CDR3 nucleotides read TGCGCCAGCAGCCAAGATCCGGTCACAGATACGCAGTATTTT. The chain carries TRBV4-1 and TRBJ2-3; D is unclear. The germline V gene has CDR1 MGHRA and CDR2 YSYEKL. V was clipped by 0 bases and J by 2 bases, with 6 bases between them. The CDR3 is 14 residues long.